This TCR beta chain was captured in a study of CD8 T cells in ankylosing spondylitis. Libraries of TCR beta came from quantitative 5'-RACE with molecular barcodes. TCRdb called the 5' RACE reads again in MiXCR, with one record for every CDR3 protein. The sample contains fewer than 550,000 distinct CDR3 sequences, approximately 5.3% of which appear only once. This clonotype was observed at least ten times. What it binds is unknown. The CDR3 spans 17 residues. Per the germline V gene, CDR1 is MDHEN and CDR2 is SYDVKM. With 10 bases clipped from V and 1 base from J, the junction kept 8 bases outside the gene matches. Study-level results: Characteristic, it appeared, of ankylosing spondylitis blood was a TCR beta motif of fewer than 10 highly homologous variants. Enrichment of disease-linked clones was reportedly significant in matched ankylosing spondylitis synovial fluid. Earlier studies detected some motif variants in reactive arthritis synovial fluid and blood. Disease-linked clones, CD8+, were relatively rare in peripheral blood.

The sequence derives from a male donor with ankylosing spondylitis. Sequencing input: blood, either unsorted or a sorted T cell fraction (not recorded which). The J gene is TRBJ2-6, the V gene TRBV28; TRBD2 agrees at 12 bases. CDR3 DNA: TGTGCCACCCAGACTAGCGGGAGACCATCTGGGGCCAACGTCCTGACTTTC. This sequence encodes CATQTSGRPSGANVLTF.